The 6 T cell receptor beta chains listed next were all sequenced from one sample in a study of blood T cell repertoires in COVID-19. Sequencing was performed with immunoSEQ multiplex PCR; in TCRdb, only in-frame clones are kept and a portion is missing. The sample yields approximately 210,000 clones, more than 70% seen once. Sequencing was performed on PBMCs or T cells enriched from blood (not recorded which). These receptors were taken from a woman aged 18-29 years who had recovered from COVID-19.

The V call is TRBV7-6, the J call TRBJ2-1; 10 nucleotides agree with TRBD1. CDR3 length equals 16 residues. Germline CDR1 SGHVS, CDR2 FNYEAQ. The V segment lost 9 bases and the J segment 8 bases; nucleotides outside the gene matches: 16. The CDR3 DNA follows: TGTGCCAGTTCAGCCATGCCGGGACAGGGGTGGGATGAGCAGTTCTTC. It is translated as CASSAMPGQGWDEQFF.

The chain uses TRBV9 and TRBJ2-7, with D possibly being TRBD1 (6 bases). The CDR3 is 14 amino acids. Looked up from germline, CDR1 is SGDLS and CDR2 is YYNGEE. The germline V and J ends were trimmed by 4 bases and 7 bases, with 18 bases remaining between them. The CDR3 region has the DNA TGTGCCAGCAGCCCCCGGACAGACCACTCTGAGCAGTACTTC. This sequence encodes CASSPRTDHSEQYF.

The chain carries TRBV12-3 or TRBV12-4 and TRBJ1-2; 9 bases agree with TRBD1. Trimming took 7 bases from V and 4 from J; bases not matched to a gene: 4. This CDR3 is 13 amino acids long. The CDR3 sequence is CASTPGQGYGYTF. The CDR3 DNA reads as TGTGCCAGCACCCCGGGACAGGGCTATGGCTACACCTTC.

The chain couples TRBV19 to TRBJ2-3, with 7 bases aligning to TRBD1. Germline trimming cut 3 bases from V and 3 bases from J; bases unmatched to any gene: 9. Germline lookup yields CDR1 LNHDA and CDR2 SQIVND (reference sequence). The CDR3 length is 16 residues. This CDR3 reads CASSIKRGQKTDTQYF. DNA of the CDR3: TGTGCCAGTAGTATTAAAAGGGGACAGAAAACAGATACGCAGTATTTT.

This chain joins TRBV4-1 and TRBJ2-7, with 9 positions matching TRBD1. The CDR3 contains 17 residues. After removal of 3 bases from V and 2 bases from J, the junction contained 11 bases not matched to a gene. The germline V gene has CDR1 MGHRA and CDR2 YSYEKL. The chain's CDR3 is CASSQSLKRQGAYEQYF. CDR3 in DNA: TGCGCCAGCAGCCAGAGTCTGAAACGACAGGGGGCCTACGAGCAGTACTTC.

Here the CDR3 DNA reads TGTGCCAGCAGCTTAGACTCTCGCACAGATACGCAGTATTTT. Amino acids: CASSLDSRTDTQYF. The chain recombines TRBV5-6 with TRBJ2-3, with D unresolved. The CDR3 consists of 14 residues. Germline V gene lookup returns CDR1 SGHDT and CDR2 YYEEEE. Trimming left V 2 bases short and J 1 base short, with 8 bases between.